These 32 T cell receptor beta chains were sequenced from one sample in a study of blood T cell repertoires in COVID-19. This table comes from immunoSEQ multiplex PCR, and its TCRdb copy is limited to in-frame clones, with some not included. Of 40,000 or so clones in the sample, around 81% were seen once. Sequenced: peripheral blood. These TCRs come from a man aged 35-49 years with active or convalescent COVID-19.

This chain uses TRBV24-1 with TRBJ1-1; no definite D call. V dropped 9 bases and J dropped 3 bases, with 19 bases sitting between them. Germline V gene sequence: CDR1 KGHDR, CDR2 SFDVKD. The CDR3 runs 15 residues. The CDR3 DNA sequence: TGTGCCACCTCTCCCGGGGTAGACGGGGACACTGAAGCTTTCTTT. It translates to CATSPGVDGDTEAFF.

The V call is TRBV5-1, the J call TRBJ1-1; 7 nucleotides line up with TRBD1. Germline CDR1 and CDR2: SGHRS and YFSETQ. The CDR3 contains 15 residues. Losses at the gene ends were 6 bases for V and 7 bases for J; bases not matched to a gene: 15. CDR3 coding DNA: TGCGCCAGCACCTCAATTAGACAGGGAGGTGATGAAGCTTTCTTT. Translated: CASTSIRQGGDEAFF.

This clone occurred once. The chain combines TRBV3-1 (or the pseudogene TRBV3-2) with TRBJ2-6; 8 positions match TRBD1. The germline CDR1 and CDR2 sequences are LGHDT and YNNKEL (reference sequence). The CDR3 covers 18 residues. V lost 6 bases to trimming and J lost 0 bases; unmatched junction nucleotides: 10. CDR3 nucleotide sequence: TGTGCCAGCAGGCTGACGGGACAGGTGACCTCTGGGGCCAACGTCCTGACTTTC. Protein: CASRLTGQVTSGANVLTF.

V is TRBV10-3 and J is TRBJ2-6; D is possibly TRBD2 (5 bases). Trimming cost V 7 bases and J 0 bases, with 13 bases left between them. The germline V gene encodes CDR1 ENHRY and CDR2 SYGVKD. This CDR3 region has 16 residues. CDR3 DNA sequence: TGTGCCATCATGAGGGATTGGAGCTCTGGGGCCAACGTCCTGACTTTC. Amino acid sequence: CAIMRDWSSGANVLTF.

This clone was seen a few times. The chain combines TRBV29-1 with TRBJ1-2, with D tentatively TRBD1 (6 bases). This CDR3 contains 13 residues. Per the germline V gene, CDR1 is SQVTM and CDR2 is ANQGSEA. Trimming removed 8 bases at V and 2 bases at J, with 15 bases between. This chain's CDR3 is CSIRPGANYGYTF. CDR3 nucleotide sequence: TGCAGCATCCGCCCAGGGGCCAACTATGGCTACACCTTC. Based on the CDR3 plus reference TRBV29-1 and TRBJ1-2, the full variable domain is SAVISQKPSRDICQRGTSLTIQCQVDSQVTMMFWYRQQPGQSLTLIATANQGSEATYESGFVIDKFPISRPNLTFSTLTVSNMSPEDSSIYLCSIRPGANYGYTFGSGTRLTVV.

This clone appeared once. CDR3 sequence reads: CASSEDGSPDSGELFF. Written as DNA, the CDR3 is TGTGCCAGCAGCGAAGACGGATCCCCTGACTCCGGGGAGCTGTTTTTT. The chain links TRBV9 to TRBJ2-2; the D is unclear. V was trimmed by 3 bases and J by 6 bases, leaving 18 bases between them. CDR3 size: 16 residues. Germline assignment: CDR1 SGDLS and CDR2 YYNGEE.

This chain uses TRBV11-2 with TRBJ2-3; D unclear. There are 15 residues in the CDR3. V lost 1 base to trimming and J lost 2 bases, with 10 bases between them. CDR1 and CDR2 from the germline V gene are SGHAT and FQNNGV. DNA of the CDR3: TGTGCCAGCAGCTTAGGTATTCTCGTCACAGATACGCAGTATTTT. It specifies CASSLGILVTDTQYF.

The chain links TRBV27 to TRBJ2-2, with 9 nucleotides matching TRBD2. CDR1 and CDR2 (germline): MNHEY, SMNVEV (reference sequence). This CDR3 comprises 18 residues. The ends lost 3 bases at V and 1 base at J; junction bases unmatched: 9. CDR3 sequence reads: CASSLTSGLRMNTGELFF. CDR3 DNA sequence: TGTGCCAGCAGTTTGACTAGCGGACTTCGGATGAACACCGGGGAGCTGTTTTTT.

This chain connects TRBV11-3 to TRBJ2-3; D remains unclear. V was trimmed by 0 bases and J by 6 bases, leaving 10 bases between them. The germline CDR1 and CDR2 sequences are SGHNT and YENEEA. CDR3 length: 14 residues. DNA for the CDR3: TGTGCCAGCAGCTTAGATGGTTTGAGGGATACGCAGTATTTT. Translating gives CASSLDGLRDTQYF. Together with reference TRBV11-3 and TRBJ2-3, the CDR3 gives the full variable domain: EAGVVQSPRYKIIEKKQPVAFWCNPISGHNTLYWYLQNLGQGPELLIRYENEEAVDDSQLPKDRFSAERLKGVDSTLKIQPAELGDSAVYLCASSLDGLRDTQYFGPGTRLTVL.

This chain joins TRBV5-1 and TRBJ2-1, with D possibly being TRBD1 (6 bases). Germline V lookup: CDR1 SGHRS, CDR2 YFSETQ. V lost 4 bases and J lost 6, with 11 bases in between. CDR3 length: 13 amino acids. CDR3 nucleotides: TGCGCCAGCAGCCTCGGACAGATCAATGAGCAGTTCTTC. Translating it yields CASSLGQINEQFF.

The V and J genes are TRBV4-2 and TRBJ2-4; 10 bases line up with TRBD2. The J segment lost 6 bases and the V segment lost 1 base, leaving 6 bases of the junction unmatched. This CDR3 spans 16 amino acids. Per germline, CDR1 LGHNA and CDR2 YNFKEQ. This CDR3 reads CASSQGGLAGANIQYF. In DNA form, the CDR3 reads TGTGCCAGCAGCCAAGGAGGGCTAGCGGGGGCAAACATTCAGTACTTC.

This clone was counted a single time. The gene calls are TRBV7-9 and TRBJ2-7; 7 bases agree with TRBD2. Germline trimming cut 1 base from V and 6 bases from J; bases unmatched to any gene: 3. This CDR3 region has 13 residues. CDR1 is SEHNR, CDR2 FQNEAQ, per germline (reference sequence). The CDR3 reads CASSLGGGVEQYF. CDR3 coding DNA: TGTGCCAGCAGCTTAGGGGGAGGGGTCGAGCAGTACTTC.

J is TRBJ1-5 and V is TRBV9; D remains ambiguous. This CDR3 is built from 15 residues. Looked up from germline, CDR1 is SGDLS and CDR2 is YYNGEE. V lost 4 bases and J 4 bases, leaving 15 bases between the germline ends. The CDR3 DNA reads TGTGCCAGCAGCCCCGGACTCATAGAGAATCAGCCCCAGCATTTT. Protein product: CASSPGLIENQPQHF.

This clone ranks as medium-sized. The chain has TRBV28 and TRBJ2-2; D is perhaps TRBD2 (6 bases). With 3 bases removed from V and 7 bases from J, the gap between germline ends came to 15 bases. The CDR3 is 15 residues long. Germline V gene lookup returns CDR1 MDHEN and CDR2 SYDVKM. CDR3 protein: CASSLEGQYDGELFF. CDR3 DNA: TGTGCCAGCAGTTTGGAGGGCCAATATGACGGGGAGCTGTTTTTT.

The V and J genes are TRBV15 and TRBJ1-2; a possible D gene is TRBD1 (6 bases). Trimming took 0 bases from V and 10 from J, leaving 12 bases between them. The germline V gene has CDR1 LNHNV and CDR2 YYDKDF (reference sequence). This CDR3 spans 13 amino acids. The DNA for the CDR3 is TGTGCCACCAGCAGAGATGCAGGACAGTCCTACACCTTC. Its protein is CATSRDAGQSYTF.

The chain joins TRBV19 to TRBJ1-2; possible D gene TRBD1, 5 bases. The V end was cut by 3 bases, the J end by 5 bases, with 16 bases between. The CDR3 covers 15 residues. Per the germline V gene, CDR1 is LNHDA and CDR2 is SQIVND (reference sequence). CDR3 region: CASSMVGREGYGYTF. Here the CDR3 DNA reads TGTGCCAGTAGTATGGTGGGCAGGGAGGGTTATGGCTACACCTTC.

The chain carries TRBV6-2 or TRBV6-3 and TRBJ2-7; perhaps TRBD2 as D (5 bases). V was shortened by 0 bases and J by 2 bases, with 11 bases between the two germline ends. The germline V gene encodes CDR1 MNHEY and CDR2 SVGEGT. The CDR3 runs 15 residues. In DNA form, the CDR3 reads TGTGCCAGCAGTTACTCCGGCAAGGAGGCCTACGAGCAGTACTTC. It is translated as CASSYSGKEAYEQYF.

The V call is TRBV7-2, the J call TRBJ1-2; a weak D match, TRBD1 (5 bases). CDR1 is SGHTA and CDR2 is FQGNSA in the germline V gene. The V end lost 5 bases, the J end lost 11 bases, and 18 bases lay between the germline ends. CDR3 length: 13 amino acids. The CDR3 coding sequence is TGTGCCAGCAGCGCGCGGGGGGAGTTGAGATACACCTTC. Its protein product is CASSARGELRYTF. Supplemented by reference TRBV7-2 and TRBJ1-2, the full variable domain reads GAGVSQSPSNKVTEKGKDVELRCDPISGHTALYWYRQSLGQGLEFLIYFQGNSAPDKSGLPSDRFSAERTGGSVSTLTIQRTQQEDSAVYLCASSARGELRYTFGSGTRLTVV.

The CDR3: CASSRTPRGSEGLNEQFF. The CDR3 nucleotides are TGTGCCAGCAGTCGGACACCCAGGGGTAGTGAGGGCCTCAATGAGCAGTTCTTC. The chain is built from TRBV2 and TRBJ2-1, with D possibly matching TRBD1 (6 bases). Trimming cost V 5 bases and J 6 bases, with 26 bases left between them. CDR1 and CDR2 from the germline V gene are SNHLY and FYNNEI. The CDR3 extends over 18 amino acids.

The chain uses TRBV24-1 and TRBJ1-2, with 7 bases lining up with TRBD1. Germline V gene sequence: CDR1 KGHDR, CDR2 SFDVKD. The CDR3 is 14 residues long. Trimming at V came to 4 bases and at J to 3 bases, leaving 4 bases not matched to a gene. The CDR3 sequence: CATSDPTGDYGYTF. The CDR3 DNA follows: TGTGCCACCAGTGACCCAACAGGGGACTATGGCTACACCTTC.

V and J are TRBV6-5 and TRBJ2-7, with D possibly TRBD1 on 6 matching bases. Between the trimmed V and J ends, which lost 7 bases and 5 bases, there was a span of 18 bases. The CDR3 runs to 14 residues. Germline V lookup: CDR1 MNHEY, CDR2 SVGAGI. CDR3 sequence (DNA): TGTGCCAGCACCGACGTAGGGGGTCCAAACGAGCAGTACTTC. Protein: CASTDVGGPNEQYF.

V gene TRBV30 combines with J gene TRBJ2-7, with 9 bases matching TRBD2. Germline V gene data show CDR1 as GTSNPN and CDR2 as SVGIG (reference sequence). This CDR3 spans 14 amino acids. V gave up 4 bases and J gave up 2 bases; unmatched junction bases: 6. This chain's CDR3 is CAWNPSGGPYEQYF. CDR3 DNA: TGTGCCTGGAATCCCAGCGGGGGGCCCTACGAGCAGTACTTC.

V usage is TRBV5-1 and J usage is TRBJ2-7; TRBD2 is a possible D gene (7 bases). This CDR3 has 15 residues. Germline lookup yields CDR1 SGHRS and CDR2 YFSETQ. Trimming removed 6 bases from V and 2 bases from J, with 18 bases in between. CDR3 amino acids: CASNMGAGATYEQYF. The DNA for the CDR3 is TGCGCCAGCAACATGGGGGCGGGGGCGACCTACGAGCAGTACTTC.

V is TRBV5-4 and J is TRBJ2-2, with a weak D call TRBD1 (6 bases). The CDR3 loop spans 15 amino acids. The germline V gene encodes CDR1 SGHNT and CDR2 YYREEE (reference sequence). The germline V and J ends were trimmed by 0 bases and 0 bases, with 6 bases remaining between them. CDR3 residues: CASSLAGANTGELFF. In DNA form, the CDR3 reads TGTGCCAGCAGCTTGGCAGGGGCGAACACCGGGGAGCTGTTTTTT.

CDR3 protein: CASSAPQGALESPLHF. The CDR3 coding sequence is TGTGCCAGCAGTGCCCCACAGGGGGCTCTAGAGTCACCCCTCCACTTT. The rearrangement joins TRBV28 to TRBJ1-6; 9 nucleotides line up with TRBD1. From germline, CDR1 is MDHEN and CDR2 SYDVKM. Trimming cost V 5 bases and J 10 bases; bases outside gene matches: 12. The CDR3 totals 16 residues.

The chain recombines TRBV3-1 (or the pseudogene TRBV3-2) with TRBJ2-3; 9 nucleotides align to TRBD2. J lost 8 bases, V lost 0 bases, and 9 bases had no gene match. CDR1 LGHDT and CDR2 YNNKEL come from the germline V gene (reference sequence). This CDR3 contains 16 residues. CDR3 sequence reads: CASSQDPGGGDVTQYF. CDR3 DNA sequence: TGTGCCAGCAGCCAAGATCCCGGCGGGGGGGACGTTACGCAGTATTTT.

V usage is TRBV7-9 and J usage is TRBJ2-5, with 7 bases lining up with TRBD1. CDR1 is SEHNR, CDR2 FQNEAQ, per germline (reference sequence). Trimming cost V 1 base and J 0 bases; bases outside gene matches: 2. The CDR3 runs to 15 residues. As DNA, the CDR3 is TGTGCCAGCAGCTTAGGTGACAGGGACCAAGAGACCCAGTACTTC. This codes for CASSLGDRDQETQYF.

The V gene is TRBV11-3, the J gene TRBJ2-3, with D perhaps TRBD1 (5 bases). Looked up from germline, CDR1 is SGHNT and CDR2 is YENEEA. Deletions cut 0 bases from V and 6 bases from J, with 13 bases between. The CDR3 consists of 15 residues. CDR3 nucleotides: TGTGCCAGCAGCTTAGATACCCAGGGAACGGATACGCAGTATTTT. Encoded protein: CASSLDTQGTDTQYF.

The chain uses TRBV12-5 and TRBJ2-5; 12 bases are a match to TRBD2. Germline V gene lookup returns CDR1 LGHNT and CDR2 FRNRAP. The CDR3 extends over 15 amino acids. V gave up 1 base and J gave up 7 bases; unmatched junction bases: 4. In DNA, the CDR3 is TGTGCTAGTGGTTTGGGACTAGCGGGGGTGGGGACCCAGTACTTC. It specifies CASGLGLAGVGTQYF.

The chain joins TRBV5-1 to TRBJ2-1, with 14 nucleotides matching TRBD2. The CDR3 has 17 residues. The trim removed 4 bases at V and 9 bases at J, leaving 12 bases unmatched. Germline CDR1 reads SGHRS; CDR2 reads YFSETQ. The CDR3 DNA is TGCGCCAGCAGCCCCGGGGGACTAGCGGGGGCCGGGGGTGAGCAGTTCTTC. The encoded protein is CASSPGGLAGAGGEQFF.

The chain is built from TRBV14 and TRBJ2-2, with a possible D match to TRBD2 (5 bases). Germline CDR1 reads SGHDN; CDR2 reads FVKESK. Trimming shortened V by 3 bases and J by 6 bases, and 14 bases separated the two germline ends. This CDR3 comprises 15 residues. The CDR3 loop is CASSQRTGRPGELFF. The CDR3 DNA reads TGTGCCAGCAGCCAGAGGACTGGAAGACCCGGGGAGCTGTTTTTT.

This sequence joins TRBV29-1 and TRBJ1-1, with 9 bases aligning to TRBD1. Looked up from germline, CDR1 is SQVTM and CDR2 is ANQGSEA. The CDR3 is 13 residues long. V lost 8 bases to trimming and J lost 5 bases; unmatched junction nucleotides: 9. CDR3 coding DNA: TGCAGCACCCCCGGGACAGGGAATACTGAAGCTTTCTTT. Encoded protein: CSTPGTGNTEAFF.